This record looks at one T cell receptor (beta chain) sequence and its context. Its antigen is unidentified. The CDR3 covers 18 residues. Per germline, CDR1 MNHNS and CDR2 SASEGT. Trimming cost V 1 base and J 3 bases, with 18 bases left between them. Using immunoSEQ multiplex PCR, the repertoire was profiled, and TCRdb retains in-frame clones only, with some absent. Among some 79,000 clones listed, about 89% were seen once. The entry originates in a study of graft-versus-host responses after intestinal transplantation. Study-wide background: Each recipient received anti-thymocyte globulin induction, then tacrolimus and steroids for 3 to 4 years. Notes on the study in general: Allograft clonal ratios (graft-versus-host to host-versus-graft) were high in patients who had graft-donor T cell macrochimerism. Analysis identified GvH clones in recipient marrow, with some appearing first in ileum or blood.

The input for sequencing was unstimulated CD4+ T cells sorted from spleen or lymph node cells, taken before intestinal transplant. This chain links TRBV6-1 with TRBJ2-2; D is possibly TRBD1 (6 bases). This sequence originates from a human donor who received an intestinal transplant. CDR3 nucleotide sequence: TGTGCCAGCAGTGAAGAGGATGGGCGAGGGACATACACCGGGGAGCTGTTTTTT. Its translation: CASSEEDGRGTYTGELFF.